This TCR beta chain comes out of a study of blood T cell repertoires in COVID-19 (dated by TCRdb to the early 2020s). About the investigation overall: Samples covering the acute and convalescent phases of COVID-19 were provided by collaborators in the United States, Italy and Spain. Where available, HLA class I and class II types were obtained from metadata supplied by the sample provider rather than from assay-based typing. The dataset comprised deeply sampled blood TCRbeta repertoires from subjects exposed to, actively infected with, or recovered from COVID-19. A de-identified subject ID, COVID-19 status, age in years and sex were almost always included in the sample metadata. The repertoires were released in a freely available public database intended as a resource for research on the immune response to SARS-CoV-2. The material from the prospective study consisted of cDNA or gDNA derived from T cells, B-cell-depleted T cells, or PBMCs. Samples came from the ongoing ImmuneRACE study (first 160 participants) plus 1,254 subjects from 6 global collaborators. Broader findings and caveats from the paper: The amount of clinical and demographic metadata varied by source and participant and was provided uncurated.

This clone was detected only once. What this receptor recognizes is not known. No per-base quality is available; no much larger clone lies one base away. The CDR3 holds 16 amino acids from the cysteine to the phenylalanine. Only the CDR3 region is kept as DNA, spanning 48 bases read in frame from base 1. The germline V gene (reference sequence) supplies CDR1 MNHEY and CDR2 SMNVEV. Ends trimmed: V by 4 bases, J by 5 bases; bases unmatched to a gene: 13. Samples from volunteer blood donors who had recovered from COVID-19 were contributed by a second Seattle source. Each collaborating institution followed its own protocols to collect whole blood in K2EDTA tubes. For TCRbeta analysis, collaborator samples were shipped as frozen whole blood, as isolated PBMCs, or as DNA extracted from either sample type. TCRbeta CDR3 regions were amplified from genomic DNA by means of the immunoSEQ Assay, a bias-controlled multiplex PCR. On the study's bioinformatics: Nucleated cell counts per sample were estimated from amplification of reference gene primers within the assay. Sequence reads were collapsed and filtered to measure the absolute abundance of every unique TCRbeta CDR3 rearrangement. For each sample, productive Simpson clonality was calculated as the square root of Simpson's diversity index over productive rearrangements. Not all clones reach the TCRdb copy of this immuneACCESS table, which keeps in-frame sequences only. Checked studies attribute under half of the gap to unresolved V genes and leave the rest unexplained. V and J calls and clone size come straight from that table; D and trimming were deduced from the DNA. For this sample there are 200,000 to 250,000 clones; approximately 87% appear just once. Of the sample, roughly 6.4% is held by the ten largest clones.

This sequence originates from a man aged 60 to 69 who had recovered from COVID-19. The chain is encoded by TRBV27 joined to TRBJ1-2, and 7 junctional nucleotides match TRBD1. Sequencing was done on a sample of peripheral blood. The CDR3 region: CASSSFPRDSLYGYTF. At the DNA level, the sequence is TGTGCCAGCAGTTCATTTCCCCGGGACAGCCTATATGGCTACACCTTC.